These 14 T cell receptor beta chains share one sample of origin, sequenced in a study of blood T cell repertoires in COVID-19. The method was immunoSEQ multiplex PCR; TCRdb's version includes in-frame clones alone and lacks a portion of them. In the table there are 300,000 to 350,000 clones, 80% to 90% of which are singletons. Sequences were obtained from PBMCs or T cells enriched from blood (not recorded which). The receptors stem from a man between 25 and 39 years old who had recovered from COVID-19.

The CDR3 DNA is TGTGCCAGCAGTACAGGTTATGGTCAGCCCCAGCATTTT. It is translated as CASSTGYGQPQHF. The rearrangement uses TRBV7-2 and TRBJ1-5, with D perhaps matching TRBD1 (5 bases). Germline-derived CDR1 and CDR2 are SGHTA and FQGNSA. With 6 bases removed from V and 6 bases from J, the gap between germline ends came to 12 bases. The CDR3 runs 13 residues.

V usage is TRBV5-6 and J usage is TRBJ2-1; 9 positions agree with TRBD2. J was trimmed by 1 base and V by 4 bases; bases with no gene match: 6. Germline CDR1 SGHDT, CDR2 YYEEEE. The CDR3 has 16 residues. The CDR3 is CASSASSGGSYNEQFF. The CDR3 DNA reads TGTGCCAGCAGCGCCTCGAGCGGGGGGTCCTACAATGAGCAGTTCTTC.

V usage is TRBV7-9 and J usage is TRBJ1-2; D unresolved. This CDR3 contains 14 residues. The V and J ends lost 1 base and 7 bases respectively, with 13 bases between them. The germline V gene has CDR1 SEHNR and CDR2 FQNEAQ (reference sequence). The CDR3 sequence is CASSLVAGSLGYTF. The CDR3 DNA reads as TGTGCCAGCAGCTTAGTGGCAGGCTCCCTTGGCTACACCTTC.

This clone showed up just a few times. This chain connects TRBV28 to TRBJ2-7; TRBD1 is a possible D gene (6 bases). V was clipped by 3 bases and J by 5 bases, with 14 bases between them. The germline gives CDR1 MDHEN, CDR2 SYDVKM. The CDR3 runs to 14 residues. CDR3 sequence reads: CASSLYRGSHEQYF. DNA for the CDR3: TGTGCCAGCAGTTTGTATAGGGGGTCGCACGAGCAGTACTTC.

The CDR3 DNA reads TGTGCCAGCAGTTCCCTGATTAGCGGGGGGATTGAGCAGTTCTTC. This encodes CASSSLISGGIEQFF. The chain links TRBV28 to TRBJ2-1, with TRBD2 matching 10 bases. CDR3 size: 15 residues. The V gene's germline CDR1 is MDHEN and CDR2 SYDVKM. Unmatched junction bases numbered 9, after V lost 4 bases and J lost 9 bases.

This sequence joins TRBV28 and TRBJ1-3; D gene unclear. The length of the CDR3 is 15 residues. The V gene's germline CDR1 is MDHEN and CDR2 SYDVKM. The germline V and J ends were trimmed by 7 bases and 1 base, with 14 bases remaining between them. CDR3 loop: CASNEEGRSGNTIYF. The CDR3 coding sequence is TGTGCCAGCAATGAGGAGGGCAGGTCTGGAAACACCATATATTTT.

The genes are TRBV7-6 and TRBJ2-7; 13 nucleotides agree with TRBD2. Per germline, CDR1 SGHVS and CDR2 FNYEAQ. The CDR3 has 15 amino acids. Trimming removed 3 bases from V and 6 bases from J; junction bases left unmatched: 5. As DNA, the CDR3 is TGTGCCAGCAGCTTGACCGGGACTAGCGGGGCCGAGCAGTACTTC. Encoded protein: CASSLTGTSGAEQYF.

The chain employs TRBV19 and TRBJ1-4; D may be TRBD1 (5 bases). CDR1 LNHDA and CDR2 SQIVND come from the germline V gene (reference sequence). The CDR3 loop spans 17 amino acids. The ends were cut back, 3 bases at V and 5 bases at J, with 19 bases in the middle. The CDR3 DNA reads TGTGCCAGTAGTATTCAGGGTAGCGGTTATAGGAATGAAAAACTGTTTTTT. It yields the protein CASSIQGSGYRNEKLFF.

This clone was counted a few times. Here the CDR3 reads CASRAGTSGETQYF. CDR3 bases: TGTGCCAGCAGGGCCGGGACATCGGGAGAGACCCAGTACTTC. The chain combines TRBV2 with TRBJ2-5; a possible D gene is TRBD1 (6 bases). With 6 bases removed from V and 4 bases from J, the gap between germline ends came to 15 bases. The CDR3 is 14 residues long. Germline V CDR1 and CDR2: SNHLY, FYNNEI.

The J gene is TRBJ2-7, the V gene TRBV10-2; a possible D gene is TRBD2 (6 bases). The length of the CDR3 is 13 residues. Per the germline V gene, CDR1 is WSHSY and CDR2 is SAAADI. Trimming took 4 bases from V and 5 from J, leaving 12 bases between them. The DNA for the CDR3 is TGCGCCAGCAGTGCGGGCGGGGTGAACGAGCAGTACTTC. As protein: CASSAGGVNEQYF.

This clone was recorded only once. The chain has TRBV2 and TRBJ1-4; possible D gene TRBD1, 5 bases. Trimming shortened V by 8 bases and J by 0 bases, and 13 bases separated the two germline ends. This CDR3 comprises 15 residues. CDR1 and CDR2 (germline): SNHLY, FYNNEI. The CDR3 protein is CASAGQTSTNEKLFF. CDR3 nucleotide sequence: TGTGCCAGCGCAGGGCAAACGTCAACTAATGAAAAACTGTTTTTT.

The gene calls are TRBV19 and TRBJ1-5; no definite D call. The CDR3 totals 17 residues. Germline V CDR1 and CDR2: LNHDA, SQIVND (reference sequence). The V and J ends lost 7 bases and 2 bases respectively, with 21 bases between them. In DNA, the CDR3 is TGTGCCAGTACCACGGTCCCGGGAATCGTAGGCAATCAGCCCCAGCATTTT. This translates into CASTTVPGIVGNQPQHF. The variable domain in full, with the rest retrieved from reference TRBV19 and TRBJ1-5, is DGGITQSPKYLFRKEGQNVTLSCEQNLNHDAMYWYRQDPGQGLRLIYYSQIVNDFQKGDIAEGYSVSREKKESFPLTVTSAQKNPTAFYLCASTTVPGIVGNQPQHFGDGTRLSIL.

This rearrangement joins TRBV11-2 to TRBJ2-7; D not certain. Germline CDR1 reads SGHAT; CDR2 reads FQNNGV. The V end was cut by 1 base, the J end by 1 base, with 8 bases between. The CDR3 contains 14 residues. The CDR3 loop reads CASSLGPGSYEQYF. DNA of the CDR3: TGTGCCAGCAGCTTAGGTCCGGGTTCCTACGAGCAGTACTTC.

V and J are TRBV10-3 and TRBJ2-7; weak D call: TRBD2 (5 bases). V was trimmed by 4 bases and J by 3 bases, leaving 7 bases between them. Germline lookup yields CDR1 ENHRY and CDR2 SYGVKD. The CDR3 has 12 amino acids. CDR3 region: CAISVGDYEQYF. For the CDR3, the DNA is TGTGCCATCAGTGTCGGGGACTACGAGCAGTACTTC.